The sequence of this T cell receptor beta chain was determined in a study of blood T cell repertoires in COVID-19. Overall study context: COVID-19 samples collected from the United States, Italy and Spain covered acute and convalescent phases.

The CDR3 length is 13 residues. Germline V gives CDR1 SNHLY, CDR2 FYNNEI. After removal of 9 bases from V and 9 bases from J, the junction contained 6 bases not matched to a gene. Original processing notes: Estimates of nucleated cell counts were drawn from the amplification of reference gene primers. Clones were read by immunoSEQ multiplex PCR, and TCRdb kept only the in-frame ones, dropping some. V and J calls and clone size are copied from that table; D and trimming were computed from the DNA. Among about 140,000 clones, around 81% were seen once, and the ten largest hold more than 7%. The V call is TRBV2, the J call TRBJ1-6; 9 nucleotides align to TRBD1. The receptor was derived from a human donor in a cohort sampled during active COVID-19. Sequenced material: peripheral blood. CDR3 bases: TGTGCCAGTTGGACAGGGGAGGCTTCACCCCTCCACTTT. This gives the protein CASWTGEASPLHF.